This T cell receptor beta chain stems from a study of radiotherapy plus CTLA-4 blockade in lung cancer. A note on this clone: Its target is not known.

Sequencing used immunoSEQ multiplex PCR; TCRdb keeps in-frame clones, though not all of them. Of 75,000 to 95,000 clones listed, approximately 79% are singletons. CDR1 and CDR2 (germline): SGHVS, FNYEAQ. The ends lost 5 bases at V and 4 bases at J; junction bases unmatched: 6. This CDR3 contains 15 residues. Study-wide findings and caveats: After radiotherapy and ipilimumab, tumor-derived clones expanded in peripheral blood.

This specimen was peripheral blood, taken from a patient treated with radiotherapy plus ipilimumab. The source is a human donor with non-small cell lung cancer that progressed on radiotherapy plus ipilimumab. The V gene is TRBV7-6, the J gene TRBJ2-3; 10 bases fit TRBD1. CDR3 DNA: TGTGCCAGCAGCCTACGGACAGGGGGGGCAGATACGCAGTATTTT. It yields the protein CASSLRTGGADTQYF. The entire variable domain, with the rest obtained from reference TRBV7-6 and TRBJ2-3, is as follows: GAGVSQSPRYKVTKRGQDVALRCDPISGHVSLYWYRQALGQGPEFLTYFNYEAQQDKSGLPNDRFSAERPEGSISTLTIQRTEQRDSAMYRCASSLRTGGADTQYFGPGTRLTVL.